What follows are 4 T cell receptor beta chains derived from one specimen sequenced in a study of control samples from healthy donors and cancer patients. Only in-frame clones appear in the TCRdb table, and some are missing; sequencing was by immunoSEQ multiplex PCR. Of just under 80,000 clones listed, 85% to 90% were seen once; the top ten hold 1.9%. Source material: PBMCs. Receptors originate from a woman aged 55-69 years with head and neck cancer.

The chain links TRBV18 to TRBJ1-1; TRBD1 matches 8 bases. The CDR3 runs to 16 residues. Per germline, CDR1 KGHSH and CDR2 LQKENI. The trim removed 3 bases at V and 3 bases at J, leaving 9 bases unmatched. The CDR3 loop is CASSPFPTGEDTEAFF. DNA for the CDR3: TGTGCCAGCTCACCGTTTCCGACAGGGGAGGACACTGAAGCTTTCTTT.

Note on this clone: Within the sample, other DNA sequences also encode this same CDR3. J is TRBJ2-7 and V is TRBV3-1 (or the pseudogene TRBV3-2); 12 bases fit TRBD1. The CDR3 has 15 amino acids. V trimming: 3 bases; J trimming: 2 bases; junction bases outside the gene matches: 2. Germline V gives CDR1 LGHDT, CDR2 YNNKEL (reference sequence). Here the CDR3 reads CASSQGQGATYEQYF. For the CDR3, the DNA is TGTGCCAGCAGCCAGGGACAGGGGGCGACCTACGAGCAGTACTTC.

The chain recombines TRBV3-1 (or the pseudogene TRBV3-2) with TRBJ2-1; a possible D gene is TRBD2 (6 bases). Germline V lookup: CDR1 LGHDT, CDR2 YNNKEL (reference sequence). The V and J ends lost 0 bases and 8 bases respectively, with 11 bases between them. This CDR3 comprises 14 residues. CDR3 region: CASSQDTSLYEQFF. The DNA of the CDR3 is TGTGCCAGCAGCCAAGATACTAGCTTGTATGAGCAGTTCTTC.

The genes are TRBV7-9 and TRBJ2-7; TRBD1 might be the D (6 bases). The CDR3 extends over 14 amino acids. Germline V gene data show CDR1 as SEHNR and CDR2 as FQNEAQ (reference sequence). The germline V and J ends were trimmed by 1 base and 6 bases, with 13 bases remaining between them. CDR3 residues: CASSLDRERLEQYF. The CDR3 DNA is TGTGCCAGCAGCTTAGACAGGGAGCGGCTCGAGCAGTACTTC.